This T cell receptor beta chain was captured by sequencing in a study of cytomegalovirus exposure and HLA in healthy donors (dated by TCRdb to 2017 to 2019). Notes on the research overall: In an earlier analysis of under 600 of the donors, approximately 260 Gb of sequence data and roughly 100 million unique TCR beta sequences from about 190 million T cells were reported. About 280 gigabases of sequencing data and approximately 84 million unique TCR sequences were included in an early release covering over 600 HLA-typed donors. Several DR-DQ haplotypes were treated as single units for association and clustering because of strong linkage in the cohort. High-throughput TCR immunosequencing, statistical association of individual TCRs with disease status, and machine learning were combined to predict cytomegalovirus infection status. A later genetic analysis took genome-wide SNP genotypes for about 55% of the roughly 670 donors and used that subset as a discovery cohort. Every repertoire in the discovery cohort had been generated on one and the same sequencing platform. An earlier analysis of around 580 of the donors used high-throughput TCR beta sequencing to judge whether each TCR beta V gene segment behaved as functional or pseudogenic. A later analysis re-analyzed previously published TCR beta repertoires from roughly 690 donors and added high-resolution HLA genotyping to study TCR occurrence patterns. In addition to the first cohort of approximately 670 subjects, a separate validation cohort of approximately 130 different subjects was used. On average, roughly 250,000 unique TCR beta nucleotide sequences were sequenced per donor among 398 genotyped donors of the cohort, with roughly 18% of those sequences being non-productive. Typing coverage varied by locus: roughly 629-640 donors for A, B, C, DRB1 and DQB1; more than 500 for DQA1; about 600 for DPA1; approximately 470 for DPB1. Rather than using new phenotypic data, the later analysis identified candidate immune exposures from TCR beta sequences and from how often those sequences occurred across donors. HLA typing included class I and class II loci at four-digit resolution. Using immunosequencing, the study profiled T cell repertoires from about 620 subjects and related those repertoires to cytomegalovirus serostatus. Donor age, sex, ethnicity and CMV serostatus were compiled together with the repertoire data. The genetic ancestry cluster associated with self-reported Caucasian donors included roughly four fifths of the 398 genotyped donors. The aim of the study was to test whether cataloging public T cell receptors could identify signatures of past pathogen exposure. On the study overall, not on this receptor specifically: While some public TCRs were present in many individuals, most TCR sequences turned up only very rarely across donors. Linkage disequilibrium might explain the correlated functional status among segregating V segments, but an unknown experimental factor could not be excluded. A later analysis associated about 17,000 TCR beta sequences with specific HLA alleles at a false discovery rate of 0.05. Several of the top co-occurrence clusters appeared to be linked to parvovirus B19, influenza, CMV and Epstein-Barr virus, according to a later analysis. A later analysis found that TCR association rates varied across HLA loci, with DRB1 alleles showing the most associated TCRs and HLA-C alleles the fewest. A total of about 150 TCR beta chains were listed by the study as associated with cytomegalovirus. The only immune exposure information available for the cohort was CMV serostatus. The authors suggested that the approach could potentially be generalized to other disease states and immunological phenotypes. A later genetic analysis associated a missense DCLRE1C variant with V-gene and J-gene trimming of TCR beta chains, and an independent cohort replicated the association. A further reported finding was that TCR beta sequences accurately predicted the HLA-A and HLA-B alleles for most subjects in the first cohort. In a later analysis, most CMV-associated TCR beta chains were found to appear HLA-restricted, with HLA associations seemingly driven largely by CMV exposure. The 87-base-pair reads could not distinguish some IMGT-functional V segments, including TRBV6-2 and TRBV6-3, so those segments were excluded. A few of the identified cytomegalovirus-associated TCR beta chains were confirmed in vitro to be specific for cytomegalovirus antigens. The presence/absence analyses assumed that sequencing depth was roughly uniform across donors, and that assumption may not be true. Because HLA typing was unavailable for some donors at each locus, only the typed subset was used in association tests. A cluster of highly shared sequence variants was judged likely to be a technical artifact of the sequencing pipeline. An earlier analysis of some 590 of the donors showed that most TCR beta V segments appeared in productive rearrangements either about 90% or about 30% of the time, which broadly matched IMGT annotations. In a later genetic analysis, fewer N-insertions in productive TCRs were reported among donors in an Asian-associated ancestry cluster than the approximately 630-donor mean. Roughly 15 rarely observed V segments, including chromosome 9 orphons, were excluded from the earlier analysis of about 500 of the donors because counts were too low. Only TCR beta chains were sequenced in this cohort, and the absence of alpha or paired-chain data limited detectable features. Strong co-occurrence of HLA alleles, especially DR and DQ, made assigning TCR associations to individual alleles difficult. Cytomegalovirus status was reported to be diagnosed by the classifier with high specificity and sensitivity in both the original and validation cohorts. In a later analysis, HLA-associated TCR beta chains were found to be more clonally expanded and to have lower generation probabilities than equally common non-associated chains.

Receptor libraries were prepared by the immunoSEQ multiplex PCR assay. A mixture of 60 forward primers for TCR Vbeta segments and 13 reverse primers for TCR Jbeta segments was used in the multiplex PCR. The CDR3 region of rearranged TCR beta genes was amplified from genomic DNA with a multiplex PCR assay. On the Illumina HiSeq System, the amplified TCR beta libraries were sequenced as 87-base-pair reads. The paper's data handling went like this. Across the 700 or so repertoires, a later analysis counted some 81 million unique TCR beta chains, around 11 million of which were shared by at least two donors. Raw reads were error-corrected and collapsed into unique sequences by a nearest-neighbor algorithm in which closely related sequences were merged to remove PCR and sequencing errors. V, D and J gene segments were assigned by aligning CDR3 sequences to IMGT reference sequences. For a sequence to be retained, a match of at least six nucleotides to both a V gene segment and a J gene segment was required. Rearrangements were called productive when the CDR3 lacked stop codons and stayed in frame with V and J; all others were non-productive. Following IMGT convention, CDR3 was defined as the stretch from the second conserved V-encoded cysteine to the conserved J-encoded phenylalanine. The earlier analysis of a few hundred of the donors excluded sequences that lacked an unambiguous match to a single V gene segment. In an earlier analysis of approximately 500 of the donors, a V segment was called functional when productive rearrangements were above 56.7%, and segregating when the standard deviation between donors exceeded 5%. A statistical classification framework was developed to diagnose cytomegalovirus status using the catalog of TCR beta chain sequences. V and J gene assignment, in a later analysis, came from comparing TCR nucleotide sequences with IMGT/GENE-DB human TR gene sequences. A later analysis assigned CDR3 sequences and most-parsimonious VDJ recombination scenarios with the TCRdist pipeline. In a later analysis, every TCR beta chain was defined by the combination of its CDR3 amino acid sequence and its V-gene family, and reads without a unique V-gene family were dropped. A later analysis removed roughly 590 highly shared, low-generation-probability nucleotide sequences to deal with suspected cross-contamination and a sequencing artifact. A later analysis calculated a clonal expansion index for each public chain from normalized within-repertoire ranks of inferred template counts. In a later analysis, generation probabilities were computed using a VDJ recombination model fitted to out-of-frame rearrangements, and the results were checked against IGoR. A later analysis scored TCR-TCR, TCR-HLA and TCR-CMV co-occurrence with hypergeometric tests, applying a repertoire-size bias correction to TCR pairs. In a later analysis, false discovery rates were estimated by permuting HLA or CMV assignments 20 times. In a later analysis, co-occurring TCRs were grouped using DBSCAN, with TCRdist sequence similarity added in when clustering inside HLA-allele-positive subsets. Repertoires with fewer than 30,000 or more than 120,000 public chains were left out of co-occurrence clustering, as were about five repertoires with anomalous nucleotide sharing. The table was pulled from immuneACCESS by TCRdb, which kept in-frame rearrangements only. Such tables lose some clones; where checked, under half of the loss comes from unresolved V genes, and the rest has no known cause. The DNA gave D and trimming, while V, J and clone size come from that table. For this sample there are fewer than 200,000 clones; roughly 80% appear just once. Of the sample, more than 4% is held by the ten largest clones.

Worth noting for this clone: Its antigen is not yet known. No clone much larger than this one lies a single base away; base qualities are absent.

In total, 630 or so healthy bone marrow donors made up the cohort. At the time of sampling, every cohort member was nominally healthy, though immune exposures that went unrecorded were likely present. The donor was CMV seronegative and was included in the group of hundreds of seronegative cohort members. A peripheral blood sample was provided by each donor, and peripheral blood mononuclear cells were used for TCR beta sequencing. The Qiagen DNeasy Blood Extraction Kit was used to extract genomic DNA from the blood cell samples. CDR1 and CDR2 (MDHEN, SYDVKM) derive from the germline V gene. V loses 6 bases, J loses 2 bases, and the germline ends lie 5 bases apart. Taken from cysteine to phenylalanine, the CDR3 has 12 residues. The CDR3 DNA has 36 bases and is translated from base 1.

This TCR derives from a man aged 35 to 55 in good health and CMV-seronegative. The rearranged segments are TRBV28 and TRBJ1-5; no D segment can be confidently identified. What was sequenced was PBMCs. The bases read TGTGCCAGCAGGGAGGGCAATCAGCCCCAGCATTTT. Translated, it gives CASREGNQPQHF.